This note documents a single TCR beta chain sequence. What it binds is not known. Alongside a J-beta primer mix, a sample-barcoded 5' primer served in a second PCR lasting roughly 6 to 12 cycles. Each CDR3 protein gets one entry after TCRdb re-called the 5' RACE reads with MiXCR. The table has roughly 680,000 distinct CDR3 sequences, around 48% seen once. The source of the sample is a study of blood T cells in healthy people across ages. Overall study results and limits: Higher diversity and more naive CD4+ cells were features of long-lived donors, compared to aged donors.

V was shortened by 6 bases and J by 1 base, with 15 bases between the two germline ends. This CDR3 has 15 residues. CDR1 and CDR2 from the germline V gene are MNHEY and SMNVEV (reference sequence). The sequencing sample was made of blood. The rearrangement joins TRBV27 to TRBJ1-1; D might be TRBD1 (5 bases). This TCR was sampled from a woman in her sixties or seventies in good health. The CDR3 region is CASRQPGRSNTEAFF. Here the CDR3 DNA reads TGTGCCAGCAGGCAACCGGGACGATCGAACACTGAAGCTTTCTTT.